This record covers a single TCR beta chain. Antigen unknown. Sequencing was performed with immunoSEQ multiplex PCR; in TCRdb, only in-frame clones are kept and a portion is missing. The table has some 20,000 clones, approximately 94% seen once. This entry is derived from a study of brain T cells in children with intractable seizures. Pre-surgery treatment included at least one anti-epileptic drug. Study-wide findings and caveats: Absence of clones before surgery may stem from lower sequencing depth.

The germline gives CDR1 SGDLS, CDR2 YYNGEE. V gave up 7 bases and J gave up 4 bases, with 26 bases separating them. The CDR3 loop spans 17 amino acids. The origin of this receptor is a boy aged 5-17 years with focal cortical dysplasia and intractable seizures. The V and J genes are TRBV9 and TRBJ2-5; D might be TRBD2 (5 bases). The source material was peripheral blood, sampled at surgery. The CDR3 is CASLNREDSQLVETQYF. The CDR3 nucleotides read TGTGCCAGCCTTAATCGGGAAGACTCTCAACTGGTAGAGACCCAGTACTTC.